A selection of T cell receptor beta chains follows, all from one sample in a study of response to subunit inactivated influenza vaccine. TCRdb re-derived calls from the RT-PCR reads in MiXCR, one entry per CDR3 protein. The sample records 500,000 to 600,000 distinct CDR3 sequences, 16% being singletons. The material sequenced was CD4+ T cells sorted from PBMCs, taken around 25 months after vaccination. The receptors were sampled from a man in his fifties or sixties who received an inactivated influenza vaccine. CDR3s include the opening cysteine and the closing phenylalanine or tryptophan. The D gene is left open where the match is weak. Clone size appears in some rows only: once, few, many, or a class for an expanded clone.

d_call j_call clone_size v_call cdr3_nt cdr3_aa
NA TRBJ2-4 NA TRBV27 TGTGCCAGCAGTCCGCGGGCAATGATCGTGGACAGAATCCTAGCCAAAAACATTCAGTACTTC CASSPRAMIVDRILAKNIQYF
NA TRBJ1-2 NA TRBV10-3 TGTGCCATCAGTGACAGGGCCGGCGCCTATGGCTACACCTTC CAISDRAGAYGYTF
NA TRBJ1-1 few TRBV7-2 TGTGCCAGCAGCACCACTAGGAACACTGAAGCTTTCTTT CASSTTRNTEAFF
NA TRBJ2-7 few TRBV20-1 TGCAGTGCAAAAAGAGCGGCTACCTACGAGCAGTACTTC CSAKRAATYEQYF
NA TRBJ1-2 few TRBV6-2/TRBV6-3 TGTGCCAGCAGTTGGCGACAGGAGGGATCGAGTGGCTACACCTTC CASSWRQEGSSGYTF
TRBD1 TRBJ2-7 NA TRBV4-2 TGTGCCAGCAGCCAAGTGGGGGGGACAGGGTCCTACGAGCAGTACTTC CASSQVGGTGSYEQYF
NA TRBJ2-7 NA TRBV2 TGTGCCAGCACAGGCAGCGCCTATTCCTACGAGCAGTACTTC CASTGSAYSYEQYF
NA TRBJ2-5 few TRBV7-2 TGTGCCAGCTCTTGGCAGGCAATACAAGAGACCCAGTACTTC CASSWQAIQETQYF
NA TRBJ2-6 NA TRBV20-1 TGCAGTGCTAGGATACGGGAGTCTGGGGCCAACGTCCTGACTTTC CSARIRESGANVLTF
NA TRBJ1-4 NA TRBV29-1 TGCAGCGTTGAGGGCGGGTCGAATGAAAAACTGTTTTTT CSVEGGSNEKLFF
NA TRBJ2-7 few TRBV5-1 TGCGCCAGCAGCTTTGGGTGGACCTACGAGCAGTACTTC CASSFGWTYEQYF
NA TRBJ2-2 few TRBV7-3 TGTGCCAGCAGCTTTTCCACAGGGAACACCGGGGAGCTGTTTTTT CASSFSTGNTGELFF